This TCR beta chain comes out of a study of blood T cell repertoires in COVID-19. Assay used: immunoSEQ multiplex PCR; TCRdb lists only in-frame clones, some missing. The profile covers 200,000 or so clones, with approximately 82% appearing a single time and about 6.9% taken by the ten largest. CDR3 length equals 11 residues. The germline gives CDR1 SNHLY, CDR2 FYNNEI. Trimming took off 4 bases at V and 6 bases at J, with 6 bases between the two ends. The TCR sequence derives from a human donor with acute or convalescent COVID-19. The donor label of this sample is uncertain. The sample was peripheral blood. The gene calls are TRBV2 and TRBJ1-2; perhaps TRBD1 as D (5 bases). CDR3 region: CASSVRDGYTF. The CDR3 DNA reads as TGTGCCAGCAGTGTCAGGGATGGCTACACCTTC.